The present T cell receptor (beta chain) was sequenced within a study of neurological immune-mediated disorders (dated by TCRdb to 2018 to 2020). Looking at the study overall: Peripheral blood TCR-beta repertoires from HTLV-I-associated myelopathy (HAM/TSP) patients, multiple sclerosis patients and healthy controls were compared by UMI-based sequencing. The 100 to 110 TCR-beta libraries covered PBMC samples along with longitudinal samples, technical triplicates, and paired sorted CD4+ and CD8+ T-cell subsets. The cohort was made up of about 66 subjects, consisting of about 14 HAM/TSP patients, around 35 multiple sclerosis patients and around 20 healthy controls. The paper's findings and limits, for the study overall: The highest TCR clonal expansion was observed in HAM/TSP patients, whereas the lowest was observed in MS patients, even when compared with healthy controls. Expanded clones from different subjects shared no identical CDR3 amino acid sequences, which suggests that TCR-beta repertoires were private in all groups.

To synthesize cDNA, template-switch 5'RACE was performed with a primer carrying a 10-nucleotide random unique molecular identifier so that each TCR transcript was tagged. Over 180 million TCR-beta sequences, covering 15-18 subjects, were produced in each sequencing run. The RNeasy kit was used for extraction of total RNA. The KAPA Real-time Library Amplification kit was used to amplify TCR-beta VDJ regions with primers for the TCR constant region and the 5'RACE anchor. Sample indexes and Illumina adaptors were added in a first PCR, and a second PCR then increased library yield. After Ampure bead purification, the TCR product of roughly 650 bp was size-selected on a 2% E-gel SizeSelection system. Library quality was checked on a Bioanalyzer, concentration was measured with Qubit, and libraries were quantified with the Kapa Library Quantification kit before pooling. An Illumina HiSeq 2500 was used to sequence the libraries paired-end at 2 x 150 bp. To increase sequence diversity, about 23-32% phiX was spiked into each library pool. From the authors' description of their analysis: Quality-filtered reads were processed with the UMI-based MiGEC pipeline, and over 80% of raw TCR sequences were removed by the MiGEC pipeline during error correction. IMGT germline references were used for alignment of VDJ genes, and clonotypes were defined by a unique CDR3 amino acid sequence together with V-J genes. Clonal expansion, Shannon diversity and CDR3 relatedness were evaluated with VDJtools (CalcPairwiseDistances, ClusterSamples), while phylogenetic trees were built in CLCbio workbench. Using coefficient-of-variation modelling across technical triplicates, the study counted a clone as expanded if it had at least 8 unique UMIs. TCRdb passed the public sequencing reads through fastp at Q25 and MiXCR, retaining productive beta sequences. A single entry per CDR3 protein holds the most common genes and DNA from its merged rows. The V and J calls shown here were made by TCRdb, not taken from the authors' results. The sample records over 11,000 distinct CDR3 sequences, roughly 6.9% of which are singletons. Around a quarter of the sample is held by the ten biggest clonotypes.

The healthy controls were volunteers from blood banks in Maryland, USA. Sorted-subset TCR libraries were prepared from approximately 1 million sorted CD4+ or CD8+ T cells. PBMCs were separated from peripheral blood using Ficoll-Hypaque density gradient centrifugation and then cryopreserved in liquid nitrogen. The study also sequenced paired sorted CD4+ and CD8+ subsets from healthy controls, HAM/TSP patients and MS patients. V is pruned by 7 bases and J by 0 bases, leaving 14 bases of the junction without a gene match. As encoded in the germline V gene, CDR1 is MDHEN while CDR2 is SYDVKM. The CDR3, from cysteine to phenylalanine, totals 18 residues. Here the CDR3 DNA is all that survives: 54 bases in frame from base 1. In its sample, this clonotype was seen many times. Its antigen is currently not known. Per-nucleotide qualities are absent, and no much larger clonotype sits a single base away.

The sequence came from a woman aged 40 to 50 in good health. Material: CD8+ T cells from blood. The chain joins TRBV28 to TRBJ1-1; 10 of the junction bases match TRBD1. The CDR3 here reads CASTPPLGQGGMNTEAFF. In nucleotide form, the sequence is TGTGCCAGCACCCCCCCCCTCGGACAGGGGGGGATGAACACTGAAGCTTTCTTT.